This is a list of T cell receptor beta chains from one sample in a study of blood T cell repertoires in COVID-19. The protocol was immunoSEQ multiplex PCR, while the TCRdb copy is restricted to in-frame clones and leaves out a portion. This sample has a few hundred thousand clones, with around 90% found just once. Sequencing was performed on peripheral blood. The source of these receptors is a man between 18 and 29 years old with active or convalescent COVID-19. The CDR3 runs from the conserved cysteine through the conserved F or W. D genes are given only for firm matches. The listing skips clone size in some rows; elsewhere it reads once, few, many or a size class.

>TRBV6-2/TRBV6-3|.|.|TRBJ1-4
CASSYEDIAIEATNEKLFF
TGTGCCAGCAGTTATGAGGACATCGCGATAGAAGCAACTAATGAAAAACTGTTTTTT
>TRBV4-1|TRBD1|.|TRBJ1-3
CASSQGQASSGNTIYF
TGCGCCAGCAGCCAGGGACAGGCGAGCTCTGGAAACACCATATATTTT
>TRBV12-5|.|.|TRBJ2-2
CASGLVRGTGELFF
TGTGCTAGTGGTTTGGTACGGGGCACCGGGGAGCTGTTTTTT
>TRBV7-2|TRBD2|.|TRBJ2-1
CASSSQGTSVSNEQFF
TGTGCCAGCAGCTCCCAGGGGACTAGTGTCTCCAATGAGCAGTTCTTC
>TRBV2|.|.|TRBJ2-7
CASSEDQGLSYEQYF
TGTGCCAGCAGTGAAGATCAAGGACTATCCTACGAGCAGTACTTC
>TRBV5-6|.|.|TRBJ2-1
CASSFTRGREQFF
TGTGCCAGCAGCTTTACCCGGGGTCGTGAGCAGTTCTTC
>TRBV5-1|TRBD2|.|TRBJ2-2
CASSLGAGDTGELFF
TGCGCCAGCAGCTTGGGGGCGGGGGACACCGGGGAGCTGTTTTTT
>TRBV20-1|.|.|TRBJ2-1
CSASSREQFF
TGCAGTGCTAGTTCCAGGGAGCAGTTCTTC
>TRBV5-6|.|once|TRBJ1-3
CASSLGGVSGNTIYF
TGTGCCAGCAGCTTGGGCGGGGTCTCTGGAAACACCATATATTTT
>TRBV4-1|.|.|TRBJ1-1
CASSQGQVNTEAFF
TGCGCCAGCAGCCAAGGGCAGGTGAACACTGAAGCTTTCTTT
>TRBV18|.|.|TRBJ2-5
CASSPGAPETQYF
TGTGCCAGCTCACCCGGAGCTCCAGAGACCCAGTACTTC
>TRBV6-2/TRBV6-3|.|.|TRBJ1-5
CASSSLPPQGWQPQHF
TGTGCCAGCAGTTCTCTCCCCCCCCAGGGATGGCAGCCCCAGCATTTT
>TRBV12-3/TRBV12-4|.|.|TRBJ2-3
CASSQWGGDTQYF
TGTGCCAGCAGTCAGTGGGGCGGAGATACGCAGTATTTT
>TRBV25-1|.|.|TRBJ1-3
CASSPVYRAGNTIYF
TGTGCCAGCAGCCCCGTCTACAGGGCCGGAAACACCATATATTTT
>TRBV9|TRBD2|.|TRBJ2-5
CASSVGTSGGAGETQYF
TGTGCCAGCAGCGTTGGGACTAGCGGGGGGGCTGGAGAGACCCAGTACTTC
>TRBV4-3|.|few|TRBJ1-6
CASSRVRGSYNSPLHF
TGCGCCAGCAGCCGAGTCAGGGGTTCCTATAATTCACCCCTCCACTTT
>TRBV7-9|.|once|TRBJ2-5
CASSLAAPEAQYF
TGTGCCAGCAGCTTAGCCGCCCCGGAGGCCCAGTACTTC
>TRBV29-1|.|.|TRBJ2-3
CSGQKGRTDTQYF
TGCAGCGGTCAGAAGGGGCGCACAGATACGCAGTATTTT
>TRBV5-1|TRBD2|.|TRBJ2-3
CASSLGASGGLDTQYF
TGCGCCAGCAGCTTGGGAGCTAGCGGGGGGTTGGATACGCAGTATTTT
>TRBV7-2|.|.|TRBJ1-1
CASSGRTLHTEAFF
TGTGCCAGCAGCGGTCGGACACTGCACACTGAAGCTTTCTTT
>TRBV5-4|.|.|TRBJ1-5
CASSWGGGLNQPQHF
TGTGCCAGCAGCTGGGGCGGGGGCCTAAATCAGCCCCAGCATTTT
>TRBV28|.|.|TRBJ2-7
CASSLRPLFHEQYF
TGTGCCAGCAGTTTACGTCCCCTGTTCCACGAGCAGTACTTC
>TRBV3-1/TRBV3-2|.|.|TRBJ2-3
CASSPRGDTQYF
TGTGCCAGCAGCCCAAGGGGTGATACGCAGTATTTT
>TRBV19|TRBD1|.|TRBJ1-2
CASTTTRTGRYGYTF
TGTGCCAGTACTACAACCCGGACAGGGCGGTATGGCTACACCTTC
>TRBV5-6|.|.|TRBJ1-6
CASSLTQGPSYNSPLHF
TGTGCCAGCAGCCTTACACAGGGTCCATCCTATAATTCACCCCTCCACTTT
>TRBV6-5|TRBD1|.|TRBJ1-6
CASSSDRVTPLHF
TGTGCCAGCAGTTCGGACAGGGTTACACCCCTCCACTTT
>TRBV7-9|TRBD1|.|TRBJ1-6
CASKETGGDNSPLHF
TGTGCCAGCAAAGAGACAGGGGGAGACAATTCACCCCTCCACTTT
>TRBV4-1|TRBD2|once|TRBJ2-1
CASSQLGLAGGGNEQFF
TGCGCCAGCAGCCAATTAGGACTAGCGGGGGGGGGCAATGAGCAGTTCTTC
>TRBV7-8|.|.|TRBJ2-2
CASSAQPNTGELFF
TGTGCCAGCAGCGCACAGCCGAACACCGGGGAGCTGTTTTTT
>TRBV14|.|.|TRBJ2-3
CASSHSSSTDTQYF
TGTGCCAGCAGCCATAGTAGCAGCACAGATACGCAGTATTTT
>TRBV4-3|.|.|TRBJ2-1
CASSQEWGQGGYEQFF
TGCGCCAGCAGCCAAGAGTGGGGCCAGGGTGGGTATGAGCAGTTCTTC
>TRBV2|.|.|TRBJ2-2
CASKGANTGELFF
TGTGCCAGCAAGGGGGCGAACACCGGGGAGCTGTTTTTT
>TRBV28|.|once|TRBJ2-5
CASSLPVQETQYF
TGTGCCAGCAGTTTGCCAGTGCAAGAGACCCAGTACTTC
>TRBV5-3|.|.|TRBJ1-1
CARTLDGVTEAFF
TGTGCCAGAACCCTGGACGGGGTGACTGAAGCTTTCTTT
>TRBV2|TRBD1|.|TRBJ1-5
CASSQDRGNQPQHF
TGTGCCAGCAGCCAGGACAGGGGCAATCAGCCCCAGCATTTT
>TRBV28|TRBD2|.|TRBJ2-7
CASSVGLAGLTYEQYF
TGTGCCAGCAGTGTGGGACTAGCGGGACTAACCTACGAGCAGTACTTC
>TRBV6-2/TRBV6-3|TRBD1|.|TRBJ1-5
CASSYDRGLSGNQPQHF
TGTGCCAGCAGTTACGACAGGGGGCTTAGTGGCAATCAGCCCCAGCATTTT
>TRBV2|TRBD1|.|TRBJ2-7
CASRTGQGGEQYF
TGTGCCAGCAGGACTGGACAGGGTGGCGAGCAGTACTTC
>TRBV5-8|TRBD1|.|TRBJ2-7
CASTRRGQKYEQYF
TGTGCCAGCACCCGAAGGGGACAGAAATACGAGCAGTACTTC
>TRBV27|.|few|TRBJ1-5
CASSLSWRYSNQPQHF
TGTGCCAGCAGTTTGAGCTGGAGATATAGCAATCAGCCCCAGCATTTT
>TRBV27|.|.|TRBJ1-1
CASSPSAGMNTEAFF
TGTGCCAGCAGTCCCTCGGCAGGGATGAACACTGAAGCTTTCTTT
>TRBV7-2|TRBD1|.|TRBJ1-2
CASSLGQGVDYTF
TGTGCCAGCAGCTTAGGCCAGGGGGTCGACTACACCTTC
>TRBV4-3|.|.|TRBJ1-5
CASSSHRDQPQHF
TGCGCCAGCAGCTCTCACAGGGACCAGCCCCAGCATTTT
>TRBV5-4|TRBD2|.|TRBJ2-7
CASSRLLAGAGEQYF
TGTGCCAGCAGCCGGTTACTAGCGGGGGCGGGGGAGCAGTACTTC
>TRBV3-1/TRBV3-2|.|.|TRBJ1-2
CASSKMNSPVLGWGNGYTF
TGTGCCAGCAGCAAGATGAACTCACCCGTGTTGGGGTGGGGCAATGGCTACACCTTC
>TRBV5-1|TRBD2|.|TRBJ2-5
CASSLASGQETQYF
TGCGCCAGCAGCTTGGCTAGCGGCCAAGAGACCCAGTACTTC